This TCR beta chain was sequenced for a study of T cells in Graves' hyperthyroidism and ophthalmopathy (dated by TCRdb to the late 2010s). About the study as a whole: TCR V-J signatures able to tell the groups apart were searched for in a discovery cohort of 95 to 100 patients, of whom around 43 had Graves' ophthalmopathy and 57 had stable Graves' hyperthyroidism. Whether ophthalmopathy could be predicted prospectively was tested in an independent validation cohort made up of 18 hyperthyroidism patients plus 17 patients who later progressed to ophthalmopathy. The roughly 91 discovery patients were randomly divided into training and test sets at a 7:3 ratio. The study also compared thyroid tissue and blood T-cell repertoires from roughly six Graves' hyperthyroidism patients. After blood sampling, hyperthyroidism patients were treated with methimazole at a starting dose of 30 mg daily, and ophthalmopathy patients were treated with high-dose intravenous methylprednisolone. TCR Vbeta CDR3 sequencing of 130 to 150 peripheral blood samples (roughly 43 ophthalmopathy, about 80 hyperthyroidism and approximately 17 progressor patients) is reported in the paper.

The study excluded patients with uncontrolled infections, other autoimmune diseases, pregnancy or lactation. Diagnoses relied on clinical symptoms, serum thyroxine and TRAb, thyroid ultrasound and orbital computed tomography. Total RNA was extracted with Trizol reagent, and quality was checked on an Agilent 2100 Bioanalyzer. Trimming removed 0 bases from V and 11 bases from J; the gene matches leave 5 bases unexplained. The CDR3 starts with the cysteine, ends with the phenylalanine, and has 14 residues. Of the read, only the CDR3 DNA is kept; its 42 bases are in frame from base 1. CDR1 is given as MRHNA and CDR2 as SNTAGT, both from the germline V gene. Results and caveats for the whole study, not just this receptor: Ophthalmopathy was separated from stable hyperthyroidism by a 13 V-J signature model, with approximately 85% sensitivity and about 81% specificity obtained in cross-validation and 80%/75% obtained in testing. During validation, the model predicted progression to ophthalmopathy a median of approximately six months ahead of onset, with around 70% sensitivity and 72% to 85% specificity. Most expanded thyroid clonotypes (frequency above 0.001) were also found in blood, which suggests that blood repertoires may mirror thyroid immune responses. Sample size was not statistically predetermined, and blinding of investigators to group allocation was not performed.

In regard to this clonotype: What this receptor recognizes is not known. The input lacks base qualities; no much larger clone sits a single base away.

Amplification of TCR beta CDR3 regions was carried out from RNA transcripts. The first round of RT-PCR for the TCR CDR3 was performed with the HTBI primer set and the Qiagen OneStep RT-PCR kit. Libraries were constructed in a second round of multiplex PCR, after which size selection and purification were performed. Paired-end sequencing of the libraries was performed with 100 bp reads on an Illumina HiSeq2000. Under the source paper's analysis protocol: SOAPnuke was used to process the raw data, with reads discarded if the reads contained adapters or uncalled bases, had a mean Phred below 15, or lacked an exact constant-primer or identifier match. High-quality paired reads were merged with COPE v1.2.5, and unique nucleotide sequences were defined as clonotypes. Clonotypes were aligned to IMGT TRBV, TRBD and TRBJ reference segments using MiTCR v1.1. The analysis included only V-J combinations with a frequency above 0.0001, which together covered roughly 99% of the repertoires. The TCS score was defined as F50 (clonal expansion) divided by E x V (chaos), with BLOSUM62-based TCRdist calculated between CDR3 peptides within each V-J. Welch's t-statistics and random forest reduced 500 to 650 V-J features to 13, which were used in a naive Bayes classifier (R e1071). The Morisita-Horn index was used to measure how similar the thyroid and blood repertoires were. Using fastp at Q25 and MiXCR, TCRdb reprocessed the public reads and kept productive beta chains. All rows with the same CDR3 protein become a single entry with the most common DNA and genes. The V and J calls, along with clone size, are taken from TCRdb and not from the paper's own processing. Across this sample there are over 650,000 distinct CDR3 sequences, with 45% seen only once. Less than 9% of the sample comes from the top ten.

The sample taken for sequencing was peripheral blood or thyroid tissue (not recorded which). This sequence uses TRBV6-4 and TRBJ1-1; 11 middle bases align to TRBD1. This TCR was recovered from an adult man with Graves' disease, either hyperthyroidism or ophthalmopathy (not recorded which). CDR3 reads: CASSDSRTGGKAFF. In nucleotide form, the sequence is TGTGCCAGCAGTGACTCAAGGACAGGGGGCAAGGCTTTCTTT.